This T cell receptor beta chain was sequenced during a study of blood T cell repertoires in COVID-19. Background on the study: The United States, Italy and Spain supplied acute and convalescent COVID-19 samples. Sample material is recorded as cDNA or gDNA derived from T cells, B-cell-depleted T cells, or PBMCs.

Profiling relied on immunoSEQ multiplex PCR, and the TCRdb table lists in-frame clones only, not all of them. There are about 62,000 clones in the sample; over 60% occur only once, and approximately 6.8% lies in the top ten. The sequence came from a woman aged 45-60 years with active or convalescent COVID-19. The sample comprised peripheral blood.

The CDR3 region is CASSQDRRRDSTVNEQFF. CDR3 nucleotides: TGTGCCAGCAGCCAAGATCGTAGGCGGGACTCGACTGTCAATGAGCAGTTCTTC. This sequence joins TRBV3-1 (or the pseudogene TRBV3-2) and TRBJ2-1; a weak D match, TRBD2 (6 bases). CDR3 length: 18 amino acids. The germline V and J ends were trimmed by 0 bases and 6 bases, with 21 bases remaining between them. In germline, CDR1 is LGHDT, CDR2 YNNKEL (reference sequence).